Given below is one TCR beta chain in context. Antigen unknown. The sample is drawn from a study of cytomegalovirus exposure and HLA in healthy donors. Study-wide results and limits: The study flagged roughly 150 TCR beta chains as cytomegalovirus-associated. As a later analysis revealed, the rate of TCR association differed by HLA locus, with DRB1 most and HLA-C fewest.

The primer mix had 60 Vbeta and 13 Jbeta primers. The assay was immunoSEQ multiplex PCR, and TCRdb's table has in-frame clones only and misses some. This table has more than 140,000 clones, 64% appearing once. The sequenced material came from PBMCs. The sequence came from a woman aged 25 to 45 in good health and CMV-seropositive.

Here the CDR3 DNA reads TGTGCCAGCAGTTTTATCCCCCTCGTCGAGGGCTACACCTTC. This sequence encodes CASSFIPLVEGYTF. The chain combines TRBV27 with TRBJ1-2; D gene uncertain. Germline V gives CDR1 MNHEY, CDR2 SMNVEV (reference sequence). The CDR3 has 14 residues. Trimming shortened V by 3 bases and J by 8 bases, and 16 bases separated the two germline ends.